In this sample, the clone carrying this TCR beta chain turned up a few times. It was RNA transcripts that yielded the amplified TCR beta CDR3 regions. The HTBI primer set served for first-round RT-PCR of the TCR CDR3. TCRdb recomputed calls from the multiplex PCR reads with MiXCR, one row per CDR3 protein. Of 730,000 or so distinct CDR3 sequences detected, 18% appear once; the ten largest clones hold approximately 15%. CDR3 size: 15 residues. V lost 0 bases and J lost 4; bases outside the gene matches: 6. Germline CDR1 SGHNT, CDR2 YYREEE (reference sequence). The entry originates in a study of T cells in Graves' hyperthyroidism and ophthalmopathy. Turning to the study itself: The blood sample was taken at first diagnosis, before treatment began.

The sequence derives from a woman in her fifties or sixties with Graves' hyperthyroidism that later progressed to Graves' ophthalmopathy. The gene calls are TRBV5-4 and TRBJ2-7, with 8 nucleotides matching TRBD1. The material sequenced was blood. This CDR3 reads CASSLVSRGPYEQYF. In DNA form, the CDR3 reads TGTGCCAGCAGCTTGGTCTCCAGGGGGCCGTACGAGCAGTACTTC.